These 10 T cell receptor beta chains came from one sample sequenced in a study of blood T cells in healthy people across ages. A second PCR, run for 7 to 11 cycles, used a sample-barcoded 5' primer plus a J-beta primer mix. TCRdb passed the 5' RACE reads through MiXCR, listing each CDR3 protein once. Of about 1.1 million distinct CDR3 sequences detected, 35% to 40% appear once; the ten largest clones hold roughly 14%. Specimen: blood. These receptors were taken from a man aged 18 to 29 in good health.

This chain links TRBV7-9 with TRBJ2-3, with D possibly TRBD1 on 5 matching bases. Trimming removed 0 bases at V and 9 bases at J, with 7 bases between. The CDR3 runs 12 residues. Germline V gene sequence: CDR1 SEHNR, CDR2 FQNEAQ (reference sequence). CDR3 bases: TGTGCCAGCAGCTTAGCGCCAGGGACGCAGTATTTT. This encodes CASSLAPGTQYF.

This chain uses TRBV20-1 with TRBJ1-2, with a possible D match to TRBD1 (6 bases). V dropped 3 bases and J dropped 2 bases, with 16 bases sitting between them. This CDR3 is built from 15 residues. Germline values: CDR1 DFQATT, CDR2 SNEGSKA (reference sequence). The CDR3 sequence is CSARRGTQGNYGYTF. CDR3 DNA sequence: TGCAGTGCTAGGAGGGGGACGCAGGGAAACTATGGCTACACCTTC.

A remark on this clonotype: A junction end diverges from the germline sequence, so it may reflect a read error. The chain combines TRBV10-3 with TRBJ1-1; D is perhaps TRBD1 (5 bases). The CDR3 sequence is 14 residues long. Germline CDR1 ENHRY, CDR2 SYGVKD. CDR3 bases: TGTGCCATCAGTGAGCAGGGAGAGAACGCTGAAGCTTTCTTT. Encoded protein: CAISEQGENAEAFF.

The chain combines TRBV3-1 with TRBJ2-3, with 8 bases fitting TRBD2. V shed 2 bases, J shed 1 base, and the junction held 8 bases outside the gene matches. CDR1 and CDR2 (germline): LGHDT, YNNKEL (reference sequence). The CDR3 has 17 residues. CDR3 residues: CASSQPTEAGGTDTQYF. In DNA, the CDR3 is TGTGCCAGCAGCCAACCAACTGAAGCGGGGGGCACAGATACGCAGTATTTT.

V and J are TRBV7-9 and TRBJ1-1; D unresolved. The CDR3 runs to 12 residues. Between the trimmed V and J ends, which lost 5 bases and 5 bases, there was a span of 9 bases. From germline, CDR1 is SEHNR and CDR2 FQNEAQ (reference sequence). CDR3 DNA sequence: TGTGCCAGCAGCCCCCCGTGGACTGAAGCTTTCTTT. Translated: CASSPPWTEAFF. Based on the CDR3 plus reference TRBV7-9 and TRBJ1-1, the full variable domain is DTGVSQNPRHKITKRGQNVTFRCDPISEHNRLYWYRQTLGQGPEFLTYFQNEAQLEKSRLLSDRFSAERPKGSFSTLEIQRTEQGDSAMYLCASSPPWTEAFFGQGTRLTVV.

The genes are TRBV6-5 and TRBJ2-7; D may be TRBD1 (6 bases). The CDR3 spans 15 residues. Per the germline V gene, CDR1 is MNHEY and CDR2 is SVGAGI. V dropped 4 bases and J dropped 0 bases, with 13 bases sitting between them. CDR3 bases: TGTGCCAGCAGTTCCTTTGGGGACATCTCCTACGAGCAGTACTTC. Residues: CASSSFGDISYEQYF.

This clonotype came up once. The gene calls are TRBV12-3 or TRBV12-4 and TRBJ2-5; TRBD2 agrees at 8 bases. Germline trimming cut 2 bases from V and 2 bases from J; bases unmatched to any gene: 4. CDR3 size: 15 residues. This chain's CDR3 is CASSLFQREQETQYF. Written as DNA, the CDR3 is TGTGCCAGCAGTTTATTCCAGCGGGAGCAAGAGACCCAGTACTTC.

J is TRBJ1-5 and V is TRBV4-2; no firm D call. The germline CDR1 and CDR2 sequences are LGHNA and YNFKEQ. This CDR3 has 17 amino acids. V gave up 0 bases and J gave up 4 bases, with 16 bases separating them. DNA for the CDR3: TGTGCCAGCAGCCAAGATCATGGGCAGCTCCTAAATCAGCCCCAGCATTTT. Amino acid sequence: CASSQDHGQLLNQPQHF.

J is TRBJ2-3 and V is TRBV5-1; unclear D gene. Germline-derived CDR1 and CDR2 are SGHRS and YFSETQ. Trimming removed 6 bases at V and 4 bases at J, with 18 bases between. The CDR3 is 15 amino acids. CDR3: CASTRSFSPPDTQYF. The CDR3 region has the DNA TGCGCCAGCACGAGGTCTTTTTCACCTCCAGATACGCAGTATTTT.

CDR3 nucleotide sequence: TGCAGCGTTGCGGGACAGGGGTCCGGCTACACCTTC. Encoded protein: CSVAGQGSGYTF. The chain has TRBV29-1 and TRBJ1-2; the match to TRBD1 covers 10 bases. Germline V gene lookup returns CDR1 SQVTM and CDR2 ANQGSEA. J gave up 8 bases and V 4 bases, and 4 bases lay outside the gene matches. CDR3 length equals 12 residues.